The rows below give T cell receptor beta chains drawn from one sample of a study of blood T cell repertoires in COVID-19. Produced via immunoSEQ multiplex PCR; TCRdb's table is partial and in-frame only. This table holds under 200,000 clones, 82% found once. The sequencing sample was made of peripheral blood. The source is a woman aged 60 to 75 with COVID-19, enrolled during active disease. The CDR3 runs from the conserved cysteine through the conserved F or W. Fields, in order: CDR3 protein, CDR3 DNA, D gene, V gene, J gene, clone size. D genes are given only for firm matches. Expanded clones are given a class, and other clones once, few, many or no size at all.

CASSSPDRGIFEQYF,TGCGCCAGCAGCTCTCCGGACAGGGGGATTTTCGAGCAGTACTTC,TRBD1,TRBV5-1,TRBJ2-7,-
CASSQFSRVNEKLFF,TGCGCCAGCAGTCAATTTTCCAGGGTAAATGAAAAACTGTTTTTT,-,TRBV23-1,TRBJ1-4,-
CASSLGTRAGTQYF,TGTGCCAGCAGCTTGGGGACTAGGGCGGGTACGCAGTATTTT,TRBD2,TRBV9,TRBJ2-3,-
CAISGSTSGSNSYNEQFF,TGTGCCATCAGTGGGTCGACTAGCGGGAGCAACTCCTACAATGAGCAGTTCTTC,TRBD2,TRBV10-3,TRBJ2-1,once
CASSDRVGNTEAFF,TGTGCCAGCTCCGATCGCGTTGGGAACACTGAAGCTTTCTTT,-,TRBV18,TRBJ1-1,-
CASSLGVAGETQYF,TGTGCCAGCAGCTTAGGGGTGGCGGGAGAGACCCAGTACTTC,-,TRBV11-2,TRBJ2-5,-
CSARDKAEAFF,TGCAGTGCTAGAGACAAAGCAGAAGCTTTCTTT,-,TRBV20-1,TRBJ1-1,-
CSVARGGEAFF,TGCAGCGTTGCCCGGGGGGGGGAAGCTTTCTTT,-,TRBV29-1,TRBJ1-1,-
CASSLAKGIQETQYF,TGCGCCAGCAGCTTGGCCAAGGGGATCCAAGAGACCCAGTACTTC,-,TRBV5-1,TRBJ2-5,-
CASSIVRTGGADYGYTF,TGTGCCAGCAGCATAGTTAGAACAGGGGGCGCTGACTATGGCTACACCTTC,TRBD1,TRBV5-4,TRBJ1-2,few
CASSSSGTGVQPQHF,TGTGCCAGCAGCTCTTCCGGGACAGGGGTTCAGCCCCAGCATTTT,TRBD1,TRBV7-2,TRBJ1-5,-
CASSPDRLPGELFF,TGTGCTAGCAGCCCGGACAGGCTGCCCGGGGAGCTGTTTTTT,TRBD1,TRBV7-7,TRBJ2-2,once
CASSETGLIYGYTF,TGCGCCAGCAGTGAAACGGGATTGATCTATGGCTACACCTTC,-,TRBV10-2,TRBJ1-2,few
CASRIQLAGEPLGETQYF,TGTGCCAGCAGGATTCAACTAGCGGGGGAGCCTCTGGGAGAGACCCAGTACTTC,TRBD2,TRBV7-9,TRBJ2-5,-
CASSLGDRGPFYGYTF,TGCGCCAGCAGCTTGGGGGACAGGGGGCCGTTCTATGGCTACACCTTC,TRBD1,TRBV5-1,TRBJ1-2,-
CASRTGINSGNTIYF,TGTGCCAGCAGGACAGGGATTAACTCTGGAAACACCATATATTTT,TRBD1,TRBV27,TRBJ1-3,-
CASSVGGTSRLGTQYF,TGTGCCAGCAGCGTAGGAGGGACTAGCCGCCTCGGTACGCAGTATTTT,TRBD2,TRBV9,TRBJ2-3,-
CASSLRLAGVDEQFF,TGCGCCAGCAGCTTGAGACTAGCGGGGGTAGATGAGCAGTTCTTC,TRBD2,TRBV5-1,TRBJ2-1,-
CASSLGTTGGRNSPLHF,TGTGCCAGCAGCTTAGGCACGACAGGGGGCCGGAATTCACCCCTCCACTTT,TRBD1,TRBV13,TRBJ1-6,once
CASARDRGRTDTQYF,TGTGCCAGCGCCAGGGACAGGGGAAGGACAGATACGCAGTATTTT,TRBD1,TRBV9,TRBJ2-3,-
CASSVVVPSTGDSNTGELFF,TGTGCCAGCAGCGTAGTGGTTCCGAGCACAGGGGACTCGAACACCGGGGAGCTGTTTTTT,-,TRBV9,TRBJ2-2,-
CASSYQGMSSTDTQYF,TGTGCCAGCAGTTATCAGGGGATGTCTAGCACAGATACGCAGTATTTT,-,TRBV7-8,TRBJ2-3,-
CATSRDRQGDTEAFF,TGTGCCACCAGCAGAGATAGGCAGGGGGACACTGAAGCTTTCTTT,TRBD1,TRBV15,TRBJ1-1,once
CSASSPAGDLYEQYF,TGCAGTGCTAGTTCGCCAGCGGGAGATTTATACGAGCAGTACTTC,TRBD2,TRBV20-1,TRBJ2-7,-
CASSQDASWRKTQYF,TGTGCCAGCAGCCAGGACGCTTCCTGGAGGAAGACCCAGTACTTC,-,TRBV3-1/TRBV3-2,TRBJ2-5,-
CASSFQGRGTDTQYF,TGCGCCAGCAGCTTCCAGGGGCGCGGCACAGATACGCAGTATTTT,-,TRBV5-1,TRBJ2-3,-
CASSLVSPTGSYGYTF,TGTGCCAGCAGCTTAGTATCCCCAACCGGGAGCTATGGCTACACCTTC,-,TRBV7-2,TRBJ1-2,-
CASSTNRGETQYF,TGTGCCAGTAGTACCAACAGGGGTGAGACCCAGTACTTC,TRBD1,TRBV19,TRBJ2-5,-
CASSQEAGGQMNTEAFF,TGCGCCAGCAGCCAAGAGGCGGGGGGACAGATGAACACTGAAGCTTTCTTT,TRBD1,TRBV4-3,TRBJ1-1,-
CASSLEQGASEQYF,TGCGCCAGCAGCTTGGAACAGGGGGCCAGCGAGCAGTACTTC,TRBD1,TRBV5-1,TRBJ2-7,once
CASSLVRASGTDTQYF,TGTGCCAGCAGCTTAGTGAGGGCTAGCGGCACAGATACGCAGTATTTT,-,TRBV7-2,TRBJ2-3,-
CASSLEPGRGYGYTF,TGTGCCAGCAGCTTGGAGCCAGGGAGGGGTTATGGCTACACCTTC,-,TRBV5-4,TRBJ1-2,-
CASTIQGLAKETQYF,TGTGCCAGCACCATCCAGGGACTAGCGAAAGAGACCCAGTACTTC,TRBD2,TRBV5-4,TRBJ2-5,-
CASSLRKTAKTEAFF,TGTGCCAGCAGTCTCCGTAAGACAGCGAAAACTGAAGCTTTCTTT,-,TRBV6-6,TRBJ1-1,-
CASSRTVNTEAFF,TGCGCCAGCAGTCGGACAGTGAACACTGAAGCTTTCTTT,-,TRBV10-2,TRBJ1-1,-
CASSADINTGELFF,TGTGCCAGCAGCGCCGACATCAACACCGGGGAGCTGTTTTTT,-,TRBV6-4,TRBJ2-2,-
CASSLASGFSYEQYF,TGTGCCAGCAGTTTAGCTAGCGGATTCTCCTACGAGCAGTACTTC,TRBD2,TRBV28,TRBJ2-7,-
CASSPRGLTGELFF,TGTGCCAGCAGCCCCAGGGGGTTGACCGGGGAGCTGTTTTTT,TRBD1,TRBV7-9,TRBJ2-2,-
CATSVIPSYNEQFF,TGTGCCACCAGTGTCATCCCCTCCTACAATGAGCAGTTCTTC,-,TRBV24-1,TRBJ2-1,-